This passage covers 23 T cell receptor beta chains from one sample sequenced in a study of human T cells and chemical hapten exposure. TCRdb analysed the RACE reads with MiXCR anew, one entry per CDR3 protein. Of approximately 52,000 distinct CDR3 sequences detected, 9.5% to 12% appear once; the ten largest clones hold less than 2%. Time point meaning: patch test 1, 2 weeks after DPC sensitization. Treatment of the sample: therapeutic diphenylcyclopropenone sensitization with weekly scalp DPC. Extraction of total RNA was performed on unfractionated whole blood. The sample here was whole blood, taken in connection with sensitization to the hapten diphenylcyclopropenone (DPC). The receptors were sampled from a middle-aged woman with alopecia areata. Some clones in this sample may be carry-over from other donors' samples.

This clonotype was counted at least ten times. This rearrangement joins TRBV2 to TRBJ2-1; TRBD1 might be the D (6 bases). The CDR3 has 14 amino acids. Trimming took 6 bases from V and 4 from J, leaving 13 bases between them. Germline values: CDR1 SNHLY, CDR2 FYNNEI. CDR3 nucleotide sequence: TGTGCCAGCAGATCACAGGGCAAATACAATGAGCAGTTCTTC. Its protein product is CASRSQGKYNEQFF.

This clonotype was found a few times. The CDR3, as DNA: TGTGCCACTACCCGGGCGGAGGGTACAGATACGCAGTATTTT. Protein: CATTRAEGTDTQYF. The chain couples TRBV3-1 to TRBJ2-3; perhaps TRBD2 as D (6 bases). V lost 10 bases and J lost 3, with 17 bases in between. Germline V gene data show CDR1 as LGHDT and CDR2 as YNNKEL (reference sequence). This CDR3 is 14 amino acids long.

This clonotype has ten or more counts. The rearrangement uses TRBV28 and TRBJ2-6; D remains ambiguous. Trimming left V 2 bases short and J 0 bases short, with 5 bases between. CDR3 length equals 15 residues. Germline V CDR1 and CDR2: MDHEN, SYDVKM. The DNA of the CDR3 is TGTGCCAGCAGTTTAATGGACTCTGGGGCCAACGTCCTGACTTTC. Protein sequence: CASSLMDSGANVLTF.

A few counts support this clonotype. V and J are TRBV5-4 and TRBJ1-5, with D hard to call. The germline V gene encodes CDR1 SGHNT and CDR2 YYREEE (reference sequence). V lost 3 bases and J lost 9, with 10 bases in between. The CDR3 is 12 amino acids. CDR3 in DNA: TGTGCCAGCAGCTCCTTCAAGGGGCCCCAGCATTTT. Protein sequence: CASSSFKGPQHF.

This clonotype was seen many times. The chain couples TRBV9 to TRBJ2-5; 9 bases map to TRBD2. Germline CDR1 is SGDLS and CDR2 is YYNGEE. The CDR3 consists of 16 residues. V trimming: 0 bases; J trimming: 2 bases; junction bases outside the gene matches: 5. In nucleotides, the CDR3 is TGTGCCAGCAGCGTAGTGGAGACTAGCGGACAAGAGACCCAGTACTTC. Amino acids: CASSVVETSGQETQYF.

There are many counts of this clonotype. The CDR3 protein is CASSPGGSSNQPQHF. The CDR3 DNA reads as TGTGCCAGCAGCCCGGGGGGCAGCAGCAATCAGCCCCAGCATTTT. This chain uses TRBV5-5 with TRBJ1-5; D might be TRBD1 (6 bases). The CDR3 covers 15 residues. The V gene lost 4 bases and the J gene lost 1 base, with 12 bases spanning the gap. Germline CDR1 SGHKS, CDR2 YYEKEE (reference sequence).

The sample holds many counts of this clonotype. The chain couples TRBV11-2 to TRBJ2-7; D gene ambiguous. In germline, CDR1 is SGHAT, CDR2 FQNNGV. The CDR3 length is 11 residues. The germline V and J ends were trimmed by 5 bases and 3 bases, with 5 bases remaining between them. The CDR3 coding sequence is TGTGCCAGCAGCCCCTACTACGAGCAGTACTTC. This codes for CASSPYYEQYF.

The chain has TRBV3-1 and TRBJ2-5; D gene uncertain. V lost 6 bases and J 3 bases, leaving 11 bases between the germline ends. Germline lookup yields CDR1 LGHDT and CDR2 YNNKEL (reference sequence). The CDR3 spans 13 residues. In DNA form, the CDR3 reads TGTGCCAGCAGGGTACCACTTGAAGAGACCCAGTACTTC. Encoded protein: CASRVPLEETQYF.

CDR3 nucleotide sequence: TGCAGCGGCAGCAGCTACTACGAGCAGTACTTC. This encodes CSGSSYYEQYF. The rearrangement uses TRBV29-1 and TRBJ2-7; no firm D call. The CDR3 sequence is 11 residues long. The germline V gene has CDR1 SQVTM and CDR2 ANQGSEA. Trimming stripped 7 bases from V and 3 bases from J, with 10 bases between.

This chain joins TRBV5-6 and TRBJ1-5; D ambiguous. This CDR3 comprises 13 residues. V dropped 0 bases and J dropped 7 bases, with 8 bases sitting between them. Germline values: CDR1 SGHDT, CDR2 YYEEEE. This chain's CDR3 is CASSLGTNQPQHF. DNA for the CDR3: TGTGCCAGCAGCTTGGGTACGAACCAGCCCCAGCATTTT. The full variable domain, its missing parts supplied by reference TRBV5-6 and TRBJ1-5, is DAGVTQSPTHLIKTRGQQVTLRCSPKSGHDTVSWYQQALGQGPQFIFQYYEEEERQRGNFPDRFSGHQFPNYSSELNVNALLLGDSALYLCASSLGTNQPQHFGDGTRLSIL.

A few counts support this clonotype. The chain joins TRBV7-2 to TRBJ2-7, with 9 bases lining up with TRBD1. From germline, CDR1 is SGHTA and CDR2 FQGNSA. The CDR3 loop spans 13 amino acids. V lost 5 bases and J lost 6; bases outside the gene matches: 5. The CDR3 loop reads CASSPMDRGEQYF. The DNA of the CDR3 is TGTGCCAGCAGCCCTATGGACAGGGGCGAGCAGTACTTC.

This clonotype was seen more than once but under ten times. The gene calls are TRBV10-2 and TRBJ1-1; D gene uncertain. Per the germline V gene, CDR1 is WSHSY and CDR2 is SAAADI. Trimming left V 8 bases short and J 8 bases short, with 12 bases between. The CDR3 contains 11 residues. CDR3 in amino acids: CASLRVQEAFF. The CDR3 bases are TGCGCCAGCCTCCGGGTCCAAGAAGCTTTCTTT.

This clonotype has ten or more counts. The rearrangement links TRBV7-9 to TRBJ1-6; D unresolved. V was clipped by 0 bases and J by 7 bases, with 7 bases between them. The CDR3 totals 14 residues. The V gene's germline CDR1 is SEHNR and CDR2 FQNEAQ (reference sequence). The CDR3 reads CASSLASGNSPLHF. The CDR3 DNA reads as TGTGCCAGCAGCTTAGCCTCCGGGAATTCACCCCTCCACTTT.

The chain uses TRBV19 and TRBJ2-1, with 9 bases aligning to TRBD1. Germline lookup yields CDR1 LNHDA and CDR2 SQIVND (reference sequence). The V segment lost 6 bases and the J segment 7 bases; nucleotides outside the gene matches: 7. CDR3 length: 14 residues. CDR3 amino acids: CASSPDRGTNEQFF. DNA for the CDR3: TGTGCCAGTAGCCCAGACAGGGGGACTAATGAGCAGTTCTTC.

The CDR3 nucleotides are TGTGCCAGCTCATCCCTCCAGGGGACACAGTTAGTACAGCCCCAGCATTTT. Translating gives CASSSLQGTQLVQPQHF. The J gene is TRBJ1-5, the V gene TRBV18; TRBD1 is a possible D gene (6 bases). The CDR3 is made up of 17 amino acids. V was shortened by 5 bases and J by 7 bases, with 24 bases between the two germline ends. The V gene's germline CDR1 is KGHSH and CDR2 LQKENI. The full variable domain, with the rest looked up from reference TRBV18 and TRBJ1-5, is NAGVMQNPRHLVRRRGQEARLRCSPMKGHSHVYWYRQLPEEGLKFMVYLQKENIIDESGMPKERFSAEFPKEGPSILRIQQVVRGDSAAYFCASSSLQGTQLVQPQHFGDGTRLSIL.

This clonotype has ten or more counts. J is TRBJ2-3 and V is TRBV29-1; the D is unclear. This CDR3 contains 15 residues. Between the trimmed V and J ends, which lost 5 bases and 2 bases, there was a span of 17 bases. Germline values: CDR1 SQVTM, CDR2 ANQGSEA. In nucleotides, the CDR3 is TGCAGCGTTTCCCGTGGATCCACTGACACAGATACGCAGTATTTT. This gives the protein CSVSRGSTDTDTQYF.

The V call is TRBV2, the J call TRBJ2-1; D is undetermined. CDR1 is SNHLY and CDR2 is FYNNEI in the germline V gene. V was cut by 8 bases and J by 6 bases, with 5 bases left in between. The CDR3 has 10 amino acids. In nucleotides, the CDR3 is TGTGCCAGCGTCGTCAATGAGCAGTTCTTC. Translation gives CASVVNEQFF.

The V and J genes are TRBV6-5 and TRBJ1-2; D unclear. Germline V lookup: CDR1 MNHEY, CDR2 SVGAGI. Trimming removed 7 bases at V and 4 bases at J, with 13 bases between. CDR3 length: 13 amino acids. Here the CDR3 reads CASKPSIGYGYTF. The DNA of the CDR3 is TGTGCCAGCAAGCCCTCGATCGGCTATGGCTACACCTTC.

This clonotype came up many times. V gene TRBV9 combines with J gene TRBJ1-2; no definite D call. Germline assignment: CDR1 SGDLS and CDR2 YYNGEE. This CDR3 has 13 amino acids. Trimming stripped 2 bases from V and 2 bases from J, with 7 bases between. The CDR3 sequence is CASSVPGNYGYTF. The CDR3 bases are TGTGCCAGCAGCGTTCCAGGAAACTATGGCTACACCTTC.

This clonotype was counted only a few times. The genes are TRBV20-1 and TRBJ2-7; the D call may be TRBD1 or TRBD2 (6 bases each). V was pared by 1 base and J by 0 bases, with 13 bases between. Germline assignment: CDR1 DFQATT and CDR2 SNEGSKA (reference sequence). This CDR3 has 15 residues. The CDR3 DNA sequence: TGCAGTGCTAGAGGCGGGACATACTTCTCCTACGAGCAGTACTTC. Translation: CSARGGTYFSYEQYF.

This clonotype was found a few times. This chain joins TRBV12-3 or TRBV12-4 and TRBJ1-3; possible D gene TRBD1, 5 bases. The CDR3 loop spans 14 amino acids. V lost 6 bases and J 7 bases, leaving 16 bases between the germline ends. CDR3 DNA sequence: TGTGCCAGCAGCCATCCCGGGACTGCTAACACCATATATTTT. This gives the protein CASSHPGTANTIYF.

A remark on this clonotype: An end of the junction differs from the germline gene, which may be a read error. The chain uses TRBV11-2 and TRBJ2-1; D call uncertain. The length of the CDR3 is 12 residues. Germline V lookup: CDR1 SGHAT, CDR2 FQNNGV. CDR3 sequence: CASSFSHNEQFF. CDR3 bases: TGTGCCAGCAGCTTCTCCCACAATGAGCAGTTCTTC.

This clonotype was counted only a few times. The J gene is TRBJ2-5, the V gene TRBV11-3; D possibly corresponds to TRBD1 (6 bases). Germline V lookup: CDR1 SGHNT, CDR2 YENEEA. The CDR3 extends over 13 amino acids. The germline V and J ends were trimmed by 5 bases and 5 bases, with 12 bases remaining between them. CDR3 nucleotide sequence: TGTGCCAGCAGCCGACAGGTCATGGAGACCCAGTACTTC. Translated: CASSRQVMETQYF. The full variable domain, rest sourced from reference TRBV11-3 and TRBJ2-5, is EAGVVQSPRYKIIEKKQPVAFWCNPISGHNTLYWYLQNLGQGPELLIRYENEEAVDDSQLPKDRFSAERLKGVDSTLKIQPAELGDSAVYLCASSRQVMETQYFGPGTRLLVL.